Listed below are T cell receptor beta chains from one sample, sequenced in a study of T cell repertoires in ileal Crohn's disease. The protocol was immunoSEQ multiplex PCR, while the TCRdb copy is restricted to in-frame clones and leaves out a portion. The sample lists 10,000 to 15,000 clones; roughly 80% were seen once. The sample comprised ileal tissue. All receptors come from an adult with Crohn's disease. Both conserved end residues are trimmed from each CDR3. A D gene is named only where the DNA matches it firmly.

J gene | V gene | D gene | CDR3 protein
TRBJ2-1 | TRBV5-1 | TRBD1 | ASSLPAGTGFNEQF
TRBJ2-6 | TRBV29-1 | . | SVRGSSGANVLT
TRBJ1-2 | TRBV7-2 | TRBD1 | ASSLLQGANYGYT
TRBJ1-1 | TRBV7-9 | . | ASRHRQGTSGTEAF
TRBJ2-1 | TRBV19 | TRBD1 | AIKTWDRSNNEQF
TRBJ1-5 | TRBV18 | . | ASSVGGNQPQH
TRBJ1-5 | TRBV28 | . | ASSLWRAPNQPQH
TRBJ2-7 | TRBV27 | TRBD2 | ASSQSLAGSHEQY
TRBJ1-2 | TRBV6-1 | . | ATKRTANYGYT
TRBJ1-5 | TRBV16 | TRBD1 | ASSKGQGVGNQPQH
TRBJ1-5 | TRBV28 | TRBD1 | ASNTGGSRNQPQH
TRBJ2-6 | TRBV5-1 | . | ASSFITGDNVLT
TRBJ2-3 | TRBV11-3 | . | ASSLGRTSTDTQY
TRBJ2-3 | TRBV5-1 | . | ASSSEGDIGTDTQY
TRBJ1-2 | TRBV19 | TRBD1 | ASSPQGQGIGYT
TRBJ1-1 | TRBV4-1 | TRBD1 | ASSQMTGTGGRDTEAF
TRBJ2-2 | TRBV7-8 | . | ASSSQGNTGELF
TRBJ1-3 | TRBV6-1 | . | ASILEGSGNTIY
TRBJ1-3 | TRBV2 | TRBD1 | ASSLSGGDGNTIY
TRBJ2-2 | TRBV7-9 | TRBD1 | ASSLGTGPPGTGELF
TRBJ2-3 | TRBV10-3 | TRBD1 | AIRLTGSETDTQY
TRBJ2-7 | TRBV7-2 | TRBD2 | ASGWTSGRGGEQY
TRBJ1-4 | TRBV5-1 | . | ASSLGGGEEKLF
TRBJ2-1 | TRBV7-3 | . | ASSLSDSSYNEQF
TRBJ1-4 | TRBV7-9 | . | ASRDFPSTVSNEKLF